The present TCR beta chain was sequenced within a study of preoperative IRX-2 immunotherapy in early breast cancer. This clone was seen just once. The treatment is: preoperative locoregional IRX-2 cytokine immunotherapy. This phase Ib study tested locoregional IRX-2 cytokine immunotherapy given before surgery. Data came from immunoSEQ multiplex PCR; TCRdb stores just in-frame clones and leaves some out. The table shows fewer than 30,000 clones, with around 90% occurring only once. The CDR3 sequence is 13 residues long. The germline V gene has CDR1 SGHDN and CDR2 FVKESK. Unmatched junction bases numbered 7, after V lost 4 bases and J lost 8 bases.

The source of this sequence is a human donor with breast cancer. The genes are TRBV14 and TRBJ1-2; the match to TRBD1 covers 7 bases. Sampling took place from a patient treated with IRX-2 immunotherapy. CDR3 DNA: TGTGCCAGCAGCCCACAGGGGCTTGGAGGCTACACCTTC. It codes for CASSPQGLGGYTF.